Listed below are T cell receptor beta chains from one sample, sequenced in a study of neurological immune-mediated disorders. TCRdb itself ran the 5' RACE reads through MiXCR, one entry per CDR3 protein. The sample lists roughly 30,000 distinct CDR3 sequences; about 12% were seen once. Sample: PBMCs. These receptors were collected from a woman aged 60-70 years in good health. Each CDR3 is given with its conserved first and last residue. The D gene is left open where the match is weak. Some rows mark clone size as missing; the rest say once, few, many or name a class of expanded clone.

D gene,clone size,J gene,V gene,CDR3 protein,CDR3 DNA
TRBD1,many,TRBJ2-1,TRBV5-5,CASSSLTGVSYNEQFF,TGTGCCAGCAGCTCGCTTACAGGGGTCTCCTACAATGAGCAGTTCTTC
.,medium-sized,TRBJ2-3,TRBV12-3/TRBV12-4,CASSLPTDTQYF,TGTGCCAGCAGTTTACCCACAGATACGCAGTATTTT
TRBD2,many,TRBJ2-3,TRBV7-2,CASSGSGGWGTDTQYF,TGTGCCAGCAGCGGGAGCGGGGGGTGGGGCACAGATACGCAGTATTTT
.,once,TRBJ2-1,TRBV7-8,CASSLGDRYNEQFF,TGTGCCAGCAGCTTAGGCGACAGGTACAATGAGCAGTTCTTC
.,many,TRBJ2-3,TRBV4-1,CASSQGKGFADTQYF,TGCGCCAGCAGCCAAGGCAAAGGTTTTGCAGATACGCAGTATTTT
TRBD2,many,TRBJ2-1,TRBV29-1,CSVVNWGGSYNEQFF,TGCAGCGTTGTAAACTGGGGGGGCTCCTACAATGAGCAGTTCTTC
.,many,TRBJ1-2,TRBV12-3/TRBV12-4,CASMGLYGYTF,TGTGCCAGTATGGGGCTCTATGGCTACACCTTC
TRBD1,.,TRBJ1-1,TRBV20-1,CSAIYPWTGSFF,TGCAGTGCTATATATCCCTGGACAGGGTCTTTCTTT
.,many,TRBJ2-1,TRBV7-2,CASSLERATYNEQFF,TGTGCCAGCAGCTTAGAGCGGGCAACCTACAATGAGCAGTTCTTC
TRBD2,many,TRBJ2-1,TRBV20-1,CSARDPSGTDNEQFF,TGCAGTGCTAGAGATCCTAGCGGGACTGACAATGAGCAGTTCTTC
.,.,TRBJ2-2,TRBV29-1,CSVSMGATNTGELFF,TGCAGCGTTTCCATGGGGGCTACGAACACCGGGGAGCTGTTTTTT
.,.,TRBJ2-7,TRBV28,CAISPTGVSYEQYF,TGTGCCATCAGCCCAACGGGAGTCTCCTACGAGCAGTACTTC
TRBD2,many,TRBJ2-1,TRBV20-1,CSAQTGGGGIHNEQFF,TGCAGTGCCCAGACGGGGGGAGGAGGGATACACAATGAGCAGTTCTTC
.,many,TRBJ2-7,TRBV6-2/TRBV6-3,CASSYYINEQYF,TGTGCCAGCAGTTACTATATCAACGAGCAGTACTTC
.,many,TRBJ1-6,TRBV4-2,CASSQDRGEDSPLHF,TGTGCCAGCAGCCAAGACAGGGGTGAGGATTCACCCCTCCACTTT
TRBD1,many,TRBJ2-6,TRBV6-1,CASSQYGTGAGANVLTF,TGTGCCAGCAGCCAGTACGGGACAGGGGCTGGGGCCAACGTCCTGACTTTC
TRBD1,many,TRBJ2-2,TRBV7-2,CASSLIRGTVNTGELFF,TGTGCCAGCAGCTTAATTAGGGGGACAGTAAACACCGGGGAGCTGTTTTTT
.,many,TRBJ2-4,TRBV24-1,CATSDSRGVAAKNIQYF,TGTGCCACCAGTGATTCCAGAGGGGTTGCGGCCAAAAACATTCAGTACTTC
TRBD1,many,TRBJ2-7,TRBV27,CASSTPLRDRGTEQYF,TGTGCCAGCAGCACCCCCCTCCGGGACAGGGGTACCGAGCAGTACTTC
.,many,TRBJ1-4,TRBV20-1,CSARAQAMNEKLFF,TGCAGTGCTAGAGCCCAGGCGATGAATGAAAAACTGTTTTTT
.,many,TRBJ2-2,TRBV5-1,CASSLGQGYTGELFF,TGCGCCAGCAGCTTGGGCCAGGGATACACCGGGGAGCTGTTTTTT
.,many,TRBJ2-3,TRBV5-1,CASSTEGVDTQYF,TGCGCCAGCAGTACAGAGGGCGTAGATACGCAGTATTTT
TRBD1,medium-sized,TRBJ2-1,TRBV5-1,CASSLQGESYNEQFF,TGCGCCAGCAGCTTGCAGGGGGAGTCCTACAATGAGCAGTTCTTC
TRBD1,many,TRBJ1-1,TRBV4-2,CASSQTGGEAFF,TGTGCCAGCAGCCAAACAGGGGGTGAAGCTTTCTTT
.,many,TRBJ2-3,TRBV20-1,CSAIRGVSTDTQYF,TGCAGTGCTATCCGCGGGGTTAGCACAGATACGCAGTATTTT
.,many,TRBJ2-1,TRBV12-3/TRBV12-4,CASSPSRGASNEQFF,TGTGCCAGCAGTCCCTCCCGGGGGGCGTCTAATGAGCAGTTCTTC
.,.,TRBJ1-5,TRBV5-1,CASDDSSNQPQHF,TGCGCCAGCGACGACAGTAGCAATCAGCCCCAGCATTTT
TRBD1,many,TRBJ2-7,TRBV12-3/TRBV12-4,CASSLQPGQGSSYEQYF,TGTGCCAGCAGCTTGCAACCGGGACAGGGGAGCTCCTACGAGCAGTACTTC
.,.,TRBJ1-1,TRBV12-2,CASRFRQATEAFF,TGTGCAAGTCGCTTCCGACAGGCCACTGAAGCTTTCTTT
.,many,TRBJ1-1,TRBV7-9,CASSLGFYGSMDGYTEAFF,TGTGCCAGCAGCCTAGGTTTTTATGGGTCTATGGATGGATACACTGAAGCTTTCTTT
.,many,TRBJ1-2,TRBV20-1,CSARDHSNYGYTF,TGCAGTGCTAGAGATCACAGTAACTATGGCTACACCTTC
.,.,TRBJ2-3,TRBV5-1,CASSDDNREDTQYF,TGCGCCAGCAGCGACGATAACAGGGAAGATACGCAGTATTTT
TRBD2,few,TRBJ2-4,TRBV20-1,CSALAGSKNIQYF,TGCAGTGCCTTAGCGGGTAGCAAAAACATTCAGTACTTC
TRBD1,many,TRBJ2-6,TRBV6-5,CASRPLTGTAYSGANVLTF,TGTGCCAGCAGGCCTCTAACCGGGACAGCTTACTCTGGGGCCAACGTCCTGACTTTC
.,many,TRBJ1-5,TRBV10-3,CAIKGEGNQPQHF,TGTGCCATCAAGGGGGAGGGCAATCAGCCCCAGCATTTT
.,.,TRBJ1-2,TRBV7-2,CASSPGGPIQYFGAGTGNAEGYTF,.
.,medium-sized,TRBJ1-1,TRBV7-6,CASSGGSFSNTEAFF,TGTGCCAGCAGCGGGGGGTCATTCTCGAACACTGAAGCTTTCTTT
TRBD1,medium-sized,TRBJ1-5,TRBV24-1,CATSDALTGGNQPQHF,TGTGCCACCAGTGACGCCCTGACAGGGGGCAATCAGCCCCAGCATTTT
.,many,TRBJ2-1,TRBV9,CASSSEVGGRGAGEQFF,TGTGCCAGCAGCTCAGAAGTAGGGGGTCGGGGGGCAGGTGAGCAGTTCTTC
.,many,TRBJ2-7,TRBV7-8,CASSLQGGSYEQYF,TGTGCCAGCAGCTTACAGGGGGGCTCCTACGAGCAGTACTTC
.,many,TRBJ2-6,TRBV27,CATLSKGSGANVLTF,TGTGCCACCTTAAGCAAGGGCTCTGGGGCCAACGTCCTGACTTTC
.,.,TRBJ1-1,TRBV28,CASSSTDEGTFF,TGTGCCAGCAGTTCAACTGACGAAGGGACTTTCTTT
.,many,TRBJ2-7,TRBV20-1,CSASPIDQRIYEQYF,TGCAGTGCTAGTCCAATCGATCAGAGGATCTACGAGCAGTACTTC
TRBD1,many,TRBJ2-2,TRBV5-1,CASRKGQPNTGELFF,TGCGCCAGCAGGAAGGGACAGCCGAACACCGGGGAGCTGTTTTTT
TRBD1,many,TRBJ1-2,TRBV3-1,CASSQAGTDVGYTF,TGTGCCAGCAGCCAAGCCGGGACAGATGTAGGCTACACCTTC
TRBD1,many,TRBJ1-6,TRBV6-5,CASSYSWGQPNSPLHF,TGTGCCAGCAGTTACTCCTGGGGACAGCCCAATTCACCCCTCCACTTT
TRBD2,many,TRBJ2-5,TRBV5-1,CASSLGLITSGGETQYF,TGCGCCAGCAGCTTGGGCCTTATTACTAGCGGGGGGGAGACCCAGTACTTC
.,many,TRBJ2-5,TRBV29-1,CSVEGRGRETQYF,TGCAGCGTTGAAGGCAGGGGAAGAGAGACCCAGTACTTC
.,many,TRBJ1-1,TRBV5-5,CASRPRPGQNTEAFF,TGTGCCAGCAGACCCAGGCCCGGACAGAACACTGAAGCTTTCTTT
.,many,TRBJ1-4,TRBV12-3/TRBV12-4,CASSLLPGNEKLFF,TGTGCCAGCAGTTTACTGCCAGGGAATGAAAAACTGTTTTTT
TRBD2,few,TRBJ2-1,TRBV20-1,CSARGFSGGYEQFF,TGCAGTGCTAGAGGGTTTAGCGGGGGTTATGAGCAGTTCTTC
.,many,TRBJ2-4,TRBV7-8,CASSQPHLKNIQYF,TGTGCCAGCAGCCAGCCCCACTTAAAAAACATTCAGTACTTC
.,many,TRBJ1-2,TRBV18,CASSPQQGTNYGYTF,TGTGCCAGCTCACCACAGCAAGGGACCAACTATGGCTACACCTTC
TRBD2,.,TRBJ2-3,TRBV27,CASSLLGLAGGTDAQYF,TGTGCCAGCAGTTTATTGGGACTAGCGGGGGGCACAGATGCGCAGTATTTT